Reported below is one TCR beta chain. The antigen is unknown. This sample is drawn from a study of long-term antiretroviral therapy in people with HIV. General observations from the study: Documentation of ART adherence, viral resistance or therapy changes was absent.

Investigators performed immunoSEQ version v3.0 at survey level. TCRdb's copy holds only in-frame clones and misses some; the assay was immunoSEQ multiplex PCR. The repertoire includes around 16,000 clones, 75% of them detected once, and 14% sits in the top ten. Germline-derived CDR1 and CDR2 are MNHNY and SVGAGI (reference sequence). CDR3 size: 13 residues. The V gene end was trimmed by 5 bases and the J gene end by 6 bases; junction bases not matched to a gene: 3. This sequence was found in a woman aged 50 to 65 with HIV. Sequencing used unsorted PBMCs, obtained 1.5 years before starting antiretroviral therapy. The chain uses TRBV6-6 and TRBJ2-2, with 7 bases fitting TRBD1. The CDR3 is CASSRDRAGELFF. DNA for the CDR3: TGTGCCAGCAGTCGCGACAGGGCCGGGGAGCTGTTTTTT.